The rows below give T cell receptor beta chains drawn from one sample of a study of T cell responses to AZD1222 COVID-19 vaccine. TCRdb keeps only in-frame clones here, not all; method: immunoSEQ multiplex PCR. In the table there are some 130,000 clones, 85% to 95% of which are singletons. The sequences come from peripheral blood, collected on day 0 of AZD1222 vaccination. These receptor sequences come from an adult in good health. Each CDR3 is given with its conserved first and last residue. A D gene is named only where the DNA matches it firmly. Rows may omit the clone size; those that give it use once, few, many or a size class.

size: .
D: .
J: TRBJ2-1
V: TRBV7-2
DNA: TGTGCCAGCAGCCAATCGGTCATGAATGAGCAGTTCTTC
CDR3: CASSQSVMNEQFF

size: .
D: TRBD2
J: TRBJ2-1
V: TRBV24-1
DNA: TGTGCCACCAGTGATTCTAGCGGGAGGTTAAATGAGCAGTTCTTC
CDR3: CATSDSSGRLNEQFF

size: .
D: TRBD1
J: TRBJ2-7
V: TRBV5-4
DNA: TGTGCCAGCAGCACGCGACAGGGGGAGTACGAGCAGTACTTC
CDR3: CASSTRQGEYEQYF

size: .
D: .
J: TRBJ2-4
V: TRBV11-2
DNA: TGTGCCAGCAGCCCCCTTCGGCGGCTAGCCAAAAACATTCAGTACTTC
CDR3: CASSPLRRLAKNIQYF

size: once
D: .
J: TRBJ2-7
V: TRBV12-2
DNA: TGTGCAAGTCTCCCCATCCGGGGGACTAGCGGGGGGGCCGGACGGATTGGCGGGGAGCAGTACTTC
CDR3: CASLPIRGTSGGAGRIGGEQYF

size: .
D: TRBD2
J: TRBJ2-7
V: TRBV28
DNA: TGTGCCAGCAGTTTGCCGGGGGGAGACTACGAGCAGTACTTC
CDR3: CASSLPGGDYEQYF

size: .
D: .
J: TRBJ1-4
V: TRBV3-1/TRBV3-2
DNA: TGTGCCAGCAGCCAAGGGGAAAAACTGTTTTTT
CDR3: CASSQGEKLFF

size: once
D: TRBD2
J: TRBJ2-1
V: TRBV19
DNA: TGTGCCAGTAGTATCACCGGGACTAGTGGCAATGAGCAGTTCTTC
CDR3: CASSITGTSGNEQFF

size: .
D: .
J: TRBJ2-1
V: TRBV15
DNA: TGTGCCACCAGCAGAGTGGCCCCGGTATCTGGTGAGCAGTTCTTC
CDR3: CATSRVAPVSGEQFF

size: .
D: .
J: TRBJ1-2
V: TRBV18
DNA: TGTGCCAGCTCACTACCAGGGGACCCCCAGTATGGCTACACCTTC
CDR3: CASSLPGDPQYGYTF

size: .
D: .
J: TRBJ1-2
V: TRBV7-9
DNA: TGTGCCAGCAGCTTAGCGCAAGGGGGCTACACCTTC
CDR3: CASSLAQGGYTF

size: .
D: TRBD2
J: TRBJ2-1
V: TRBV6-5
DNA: TGTGCCAGCAGCCCCCTAGCGGGTACCTACAATGAGCAGTTCTTC
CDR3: CASSPLAGTYNEQFF

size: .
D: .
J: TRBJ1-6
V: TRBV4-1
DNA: TGCGCCAGCAGCCAAGCCAGAGGCAATTCACCCCTCCACTTT
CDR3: CASSQARGNSPLHF

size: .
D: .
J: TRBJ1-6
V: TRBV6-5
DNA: TGTGCCAGCGGGCTACAGGGCCCGAATTCACCCCTCCACTTT
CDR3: CASGLQGPNSPLHF

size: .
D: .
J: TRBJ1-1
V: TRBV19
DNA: TGTGCCAGTATCGGGGAGTTGAACACTGAAGCTTTCTTT
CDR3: CASIGELNTEAFF

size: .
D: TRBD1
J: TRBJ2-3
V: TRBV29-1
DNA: TGCAGCGTTGGACAGGGGCTATCGGGAGATACGCAGTATTTT
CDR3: CSVGQGLSGDTQYF

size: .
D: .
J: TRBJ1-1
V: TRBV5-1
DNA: TGCGCCAGCAGCCCTTTCGTGGTGGGACAAAAAGCTTTCTTT
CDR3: CASSPFVVGQKAFF

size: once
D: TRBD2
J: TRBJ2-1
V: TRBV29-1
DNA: TGCAGCGTTGGGACTAGGCCCTCCTACAATGAGCAGTTCTTC
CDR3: CSVGTRPSYNEQFF

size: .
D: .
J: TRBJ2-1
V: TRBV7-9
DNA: TGTGCCAGCAGCCCCAGAGTGGACGGAGCGACCTACAATGAGCAGTTCTTC
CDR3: CASSPRVDGATYNEQFF

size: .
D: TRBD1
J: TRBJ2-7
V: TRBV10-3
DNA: TGTGCCACCCAACTAGACAGGGGCCTTTACTACGAGCAGTACTTC
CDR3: CATQLDRGLYYEQYF

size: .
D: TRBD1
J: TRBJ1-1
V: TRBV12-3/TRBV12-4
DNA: TGTGCCAGCAGTAACCCGACAGGGGCGGAAGCTTTCTTT
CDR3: CASSNPTGAEAFF

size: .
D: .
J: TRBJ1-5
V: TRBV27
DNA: TGTGCCAGCAGTACGGGTAGCAATCAGCCCCAGCATTTT
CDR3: CASSTGSNQPQHF

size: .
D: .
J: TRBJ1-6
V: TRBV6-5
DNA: TGTGCCAGCAGTTACTTCGGGACGGTTTCACCCCTCCACTTT
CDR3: CASSYFGTVSPLHF

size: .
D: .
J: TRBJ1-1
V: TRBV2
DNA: TGTGCCAGCAGTGTTCGGAGGGCCCTGAACACTGAAGCTTTCTTT
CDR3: CASSVRRALNTEAFF

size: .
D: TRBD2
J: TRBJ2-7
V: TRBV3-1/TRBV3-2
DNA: TGTGCCAGCAGCCAAGTGCCCAGCGGGACTTCTGAGCAGTACTTC
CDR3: CASSQVPSGTSEQYF

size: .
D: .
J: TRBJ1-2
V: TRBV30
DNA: TGTGCCCAAAGCACGGAGGGATATGGCTACACCTTC
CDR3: CAQSTEGYGYTF